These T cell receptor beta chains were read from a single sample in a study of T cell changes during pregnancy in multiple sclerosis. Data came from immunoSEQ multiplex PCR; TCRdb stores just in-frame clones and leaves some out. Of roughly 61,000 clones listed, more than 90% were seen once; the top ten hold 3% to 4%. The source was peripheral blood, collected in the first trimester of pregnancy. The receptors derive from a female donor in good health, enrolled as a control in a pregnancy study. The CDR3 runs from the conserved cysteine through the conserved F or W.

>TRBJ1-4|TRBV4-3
CASSPTGQGWATNEKLFF
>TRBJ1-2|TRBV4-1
CASSHNREGISVYGYTF
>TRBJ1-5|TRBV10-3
CATTGGQGQPQHF
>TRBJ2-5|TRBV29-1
CSVEYLEMQETQYF
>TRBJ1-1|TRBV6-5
CASRRGISHITEAFF
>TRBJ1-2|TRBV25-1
CASSEGEGYTF
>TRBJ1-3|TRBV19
CASTPGSSGNTIYF
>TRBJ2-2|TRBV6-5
CATGGVTGGLGELFF
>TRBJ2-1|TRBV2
CASSRQGGNEQFF
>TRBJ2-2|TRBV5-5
CASSLERANTGELFF
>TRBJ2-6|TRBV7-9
CASSSLGTGANVLTF
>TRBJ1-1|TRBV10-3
CAISIARDTEAFF
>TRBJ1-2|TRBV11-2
CASSLDRLGGSGYTF
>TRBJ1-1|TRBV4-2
CASSQEGRPQMNTEAFF
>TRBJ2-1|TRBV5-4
CASSLKAGVWDEQFF
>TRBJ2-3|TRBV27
CASRRDRGISSTDTQYF
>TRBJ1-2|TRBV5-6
CASSSGGVLSGYTF
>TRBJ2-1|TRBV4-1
CASRPTSVNEQFF
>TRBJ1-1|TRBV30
CACGQGGLPNTEAFF
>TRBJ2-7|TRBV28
CASSSPDRVLEEYF
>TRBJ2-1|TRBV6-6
CASREGTSSSNEQFF
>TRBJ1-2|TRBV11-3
CASSGGQGARKYGYTF
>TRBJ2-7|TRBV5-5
CASSWRLAGEQYF
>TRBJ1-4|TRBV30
CAWRRAGEKLFF
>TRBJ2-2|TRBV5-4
CASSLGGQFTGELFF
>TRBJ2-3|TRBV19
CASIQGDRGTDTQYF
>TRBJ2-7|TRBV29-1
CSVVWDSSYEQYF
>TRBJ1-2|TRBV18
CASSPPRYRDYGYTF
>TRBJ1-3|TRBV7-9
CASSPRDTGLSGNTIYF
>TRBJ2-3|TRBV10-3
CAIRDIPTGGTDTQYF
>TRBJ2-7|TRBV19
CASSMALASEQYF
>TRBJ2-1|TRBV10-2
CASIGAGGYNEQFF